These 20 T cell receptor beta chains were all obtained from the same sample, sequenced in a study of blood T cells in healthy people across ages. Through a sample-barcoded 5' primer and a J-beta primer mix, a second PCR was run for roughly 7 to 11 cycles. Via MiXCR, TCRdb re-called the 5' RACE reads, giving one row per CDR3 protein. There are around 870,000 distinct CDR3 sequences in the sample; more than 25% occur only once, and around 15% lies in the top ten. Sequenced material: blood. The receptor set was obtained from a woman aged 80 or older in good health.

This clonotype appeared a few times. The gene calls are TRBV30 and TRBJ2-3; possibly TRBD1 for D (6 bases). The V end lost 3 bases, the J end lost 4 bases, and 17 bases lay between the germline ends. The germline CDR1 and CDR2 sequences are GTSNPN and SVGIG (reference sequence). The CDR3 totals 15 residues. CDR3 nucleotides: TGTGCCTGGAGCGCGGACAGTATTGTCCCAGATACGCAGTATTTT. Residues: CAWSADSIVPDTQYF.

The V gene is TRBV10-1, the J gene TRBJ2-2; D is unresolved. V dropped 5 bases and J dropped 4 bases, with 11 bases sitting between them. This CDR3 region has 14 residues. Germline CDR1 reads WNHNN; CDR2 reads SYGVQD (reference sequence). The CDR3 loop is CASSNTGGTGELFF. The CDR3 region has the DNA TGCGCCAGCAGTAACACCGGTGGCACCGGGGAGCTGTTTTTT.

The V call is TRBV7-2, the J call TRBJ1-5, with 9 positions matching TRBD1. The CDR3 contains 16 residues. With 1 base clipped from V and 3 bases from J, the junction kept 4 bases outside the gene matches. Germline V gene data show CDR1 as SGHTA and CDR2 as FQGNSA. CDR3 nucleotides: TGTGCCAGCAGCTTAGAAGGGACAGGGCCCAATCAGCCCCAGCATTTT. Translating gives CASSLEGTGPNQPQHF.

In the case of this clonotype: Germline is not matched at one junction end, which may reflect a read error. For the CDR3, the DNA is TGTGCCAGCAGCTCGGAGCGGGGGCAACGGATCTTC. Encoded protein: CASSSERGQRIF. This sequence joins TRBV7-2 and TRBJ2-1; 8 nucleotides agree with TRBD2. The length of the CDR3 is 12 residues. Germline lookup yields CDR1 SGHTA and CDR2 FQGNSA. Full variable domain (outside the CDR3, taken from reference TRBV7-2 and TRBJ2-1): GAGVSQSPSNKVTEKGKDVELRCDPISGHTALYWYRQSLGQGLEFLIYFQGNSAPDKSGLPSDRFSAERTGGSVSTLTIQRTQQEDSAVYLCASSSERGQRIFGPGTRLTVL.

In its sample, this clonotype was seen a few times. This chain connects TRBV6-1 to TRBJ1-5; D remains ambiguous. The CDR3 runs 15 residues. V was shortened by 1 base and J by 1 base, with 8 bases between the two germline ends. CDR1 is MNHNS and CDR2 is SASEGT in the germline V gene. The CDR3 DNA reads TGTGCCAGCAGTGAAGAGGGATTGAGCAATCAGCCCCAGCATTTT. It is translated as CASSEEGLSNQPQHF.

The chain employs TRBV5-6 and TRBJ2-7; D ambiguous. The V end lost 1 base, the J end lost 3 bases, and 8 bases lay between the germline ends. The CDR3 is made up of 13 amino acids. The germline V gene has CDR1 SGHDT and CDR2 YYEEEE. CDR3 in amino acids: CASSLKYFYEQYF. The CDR3 DNA is TGTGCCAGCAGCTTGAAGTACTTCTACGAGCAGTACTTC.

At least ten counts were recorded for this clonotype. The J gene is TRBJ2-5, the V gene TRBV2; 11 bases map to TRBD2. Looked up from germline, CDR1 is SNHLY and CDR2 is FYNNEI. The CDR3 spans 15 residues. Trimming took 5 bases from V and 5 from J; bases not matched to a gene: 7. DNA for the CDR3: TGTGCCAGCAGTCCAAGACTAGCGGGGAGGGAGACCCAGTACTTC. It yields the protein CASSPRLAGRETQYF. The entire variable domain, with the rest obtained from reference TRBV2 and TRBJ2-5, is as follows: EPEVTQTPSHQVTQMGQEVILRCVPISNHLYFYWYRQILGQKVEFLVSFYNNEISEKSEIFDDQFSVERPDGSNFTLKIRSTKLEDSAMYFCASSPRLAGRETQYFGPGTRLLVL.

This clonotype was seen only a few times. The CDR3 sequence: CAARRRTGELFF. As DNA, the CDR3 is TGTGCCGCAAGACGTCGGACCGGGGAGCTGTTTTTT. The V and J genes are TRBV6-2 or TRBV6-3 and TRBJ2-2; the D is unclear. V dropped 11 bases and J dropped 5 bases, with 12 bases sitting between them. This CDR3 contains 12 residues. The germline V gene encodes CDR1 MNHEY and CDR2 SVGEGT.

V is TRBV18 and J is TRBJ1-2; D unresolved. This CDR3 spans 13 amino acids. V was cut by 2 bases and J by 8 bases, with 12 bases left in between. Germline lookup yields CDR1 KGHSH and CDR2 LQKENI. In nucleotides, the CDR3 is TGTGCCAGCTCACCAAGACAATCCGAGGGCTACACCTTC. As protein: CASSPRQSEGYTF.

This chain links TRBV28 with TRBJ1-2; 7 bases map to TRBD1. The CDR3 has 14 residues. V lost 0 bases and J lost 6; bases outside the gene matches: 4. The germline V gene encodes CDR1 MDHEN and CDR2 SYDVKM. Here the CDR3 DNA reads TGTGCCAGCAGTTTATGGGGCAGGGGGGATGGCTACACCTTC. This codes for CASSLWGRGDGYTF.

V is TRBV5-1 and J is TRBJ1-5; no clear D gene. Trimming took off 4 bases at V and 5 bases at J, with 16 bases between the two ends. The CDR3 runs to 15 residues. Germline assignment: CDR1 SGHRS and CDR2 YFSETQ. The CDR3 coding sequence is TGCGCCAGCAGCGTCAACTACGGAGCCGATCAGCCCCAGCATTTT. The encoded protein is CASSVNYGADQPQHF.

The CDR3 sequence: CASSVETGYYGYTF. The CDR3, as DNA: TGTGCCAGCAGCGTCGAGACAGGGTACTATGGCTACACCTTC. This chain joins TRBV9 and TRBJ1-2, with 7 bases lining up with TRBD1. This CDR3 has 14 residues. Germline CDR1 is SGDLS and CDR2 is YYNGEE. The junction had 4 bases not matched to a gene; V was cut back by 2 bases and J by 3 bases. The full variable domain, in which reference TRBV9 and TRBJ1-2 provide the parts outside the CDR3, is DSGVTQTPKHLITATGQRVTLRCSPRSGDLSVYWYQQSLDQGLQFLIQYYNGEERAKGNILERFSAQQFPDLHSELNLSSLELGDSALYFCASSVETGYYGYTFGSGTRLTVV.

This clonotype turned up a few times. The chain joins TRBV4-1 to TRBJ1-2; 7 bases align to TRBD1. Per germline, CDR1 MGHRA and CDR2 YSYEKL. V trimming: 3 bases; J trimming: 2 bases; junction bases outside the gene matches: 9. This CDR3 spans 16 amino acids. Here the CDR3 reads CASSHPSEGANYGYTF. The CDR3 nucleotides are TGCGCCAGCAGCCACCCCTCCGAGGGGGCAAACTATGGCTACACCTTC.

The chain links TRBV7-9 to TRBJ1-1; 7 positions agree with TRBD1. This CDR3 region has 14 residues. Losses at the gene ends were 1 base for V and 4 bases for J; bases not matched to a gene: 3. Germline lookup yields CDR1 SEHNR and CDR2 FQNEAQ (reference sequence). The CDR3 loop is CASSLVNRGTEAFF. Here the CDR3 DNA reads TGTGCCAGCAGCTTAGTAAACAGGGGCACTGAAGCTTTCTTT.

This chain links TRBV5-6 with TRBJ1-4; the D is unclear. The length of the CDR3 is 16 residues. V was trimmed by 0 bases and J by 7 bases, leaving 16 bases between them. The germline gives CDR1 SGHDT, CDR2 YYEEEE. CDR3 nucleotide sequence: TGTGCCAGCAGCTTGGGGCCGCCCCTGAGTCGTGAAAAACTGTTTTTT. This sequence encodes CASSLGPPLSREKLFF.

With regard to this clonotype: With a much larger clone just one base away, this may be a read error. CDR3 amino acids: CSAPQQGALADTRYF. The CDR3 coding sequence is TGCAGTGCTCCACAACAGGGGGCGCTTGCAGATACGCGGTATTTT. The rearrangement links TRBV20-1 to TRBJ2-3; 9 bases map to TRBD1. The CDR3 has 15 amino acids. Per germline, CDR1 DFQATT and CDR2 SNEGSKA (reference sequence).

This clonotype was counted once. The rearrangement joins TRBV5-1 to TRBJ2-5; 8 bases agree with TRBD2. CDR3 length: 16 residues. Per the germline V gene, CDR1 is SGHRS and CDR2 is YFSETQ. The ends lost 3 bases at V and 2 bases at J; junction bases unmatched: 9. DNA of the CDR3: TGCGCCAGCAGCTGGACCAGCGGGAGTAGGCAAGAGACCCAGTACTTC. This sequence encodes CASSWTSGSRQETQYF.

The gene calls are TRBV12-3 or TRBV12-4 and TRBJ2-7; D is unclear. V shed 3 bases and J shed 3 bases, with 18 bases lying between them. This CDR3 contains 16 residues. The DNA for the CDR3 is TGTGCCAGCAGTTTTCAAGTTGTCGGACGGGTCTACGAGCAGTACTTC. Amino acids: CASSFQVVGRVYEQYF.

As regards this clonotype: A read error is possible here, since a much larger clone lies one base away. This chain connects TRBV6-1 to TRBJ2-7, with a tentative D call TRBD1 (5 bases). The CDR3 sequence is 14 residues long. Between the trimmed V and J ends, which lost 4 bases and 2 bases, there was a span of 12 bases. The germline V gene has CDR1 MNHNS and CDR2 SASEGT. The CDR3 coding sequence is TGTGCCAGCAGTGCCCAGGGCACTGCCTACGAGCAGTACTTC. Its translation: CASSAQGTAYEQYF.

The table lists this clonotype with many counts. The chain uses TRBV10-3 and TRBJ1-1; D gene unclear. The ends were cut back, 5 bases at V and 3 bases at J, with 13 bases in the middle. The CDR3 length is 14 residues. CDR1 and CDR2 from the germline V gene are ENHRY and SYGVKD. CDR3 nucleotide sequence: TGTGCCATCAGTCCAAAGGCGAGTTACACTGAAGCTTTCTTT. It codes for CAISPKASYTEAFF.